The 20 T cell receptor beta chains below were found in one sample sequenced in a study of T cells in Graves' hyperthyroidism and ophthalmopathy. There were TCR beta CDR3 regions amplified from RNA transcripts. RT-PCR in the first round (using the HTBI primer set) targeted the TCR CDR3. TCRdb redid the calling of the multiplex PCR reads with MiXCR, one entry per CDR3 protein. The repertoire holds 600,000 to 650,000 distinct CDR3 sequences, with roughly 16% as singletons. Sequenced: blood. These TCRs come from a woman aged 25 to 45 with Graves' hyperthyroidism.

The sample holds a few counts of this clonotype. V and J are TRBV9 and TRBJ2-3; 10 positions agree with TRBD2. V lost 0 bases to trimming and J lost 4 bases; unmatched junction nucleotides: 5. CDR1 and CDR2 from the germline V gene are SGDLS and YYNGEE. The CDR3 spans 16 residues. CDR3 residues: CASSVEGTSVPDTQYF. For the CDR3, the DNA is TGTGCCAGCAGCGTAGAAGGGACTAGCGTTCCAGATACGCAGTATTTT.

This clonotype has just a few counts. V and J are TRBV12-5 and TRBJ1-2; D ambiguous. CDR1 LGHNT and CDR2 FRNRAP come from the germline V gene. Deletions cut 4 bases from V and 3 bases from J, with 15 bases between. The CDR3 covers 15 residues. CDR3: CASGSDAATHYGYTF. The DNA of the CDR3 is TGTGCTAGTGGTTCCGACGCAGCCACCCACTATGGCTACACCTTC.

This clonotype was seen a handful of times. The J gene is TRBJ1-2, the V gene TRBV20-1; 8 bases match TRBD1. The trim removed 2 bases at V and 0 bases at J, leaving 5 bases unmatched. The CDR3 runs 15 residues. The germline CDR1 and CDR2 sequences are DFQATT and SNEGSKA (reference sequence). The CDR3 spells CSARNRQGSNYGYTF. CDR3 bases: TGCAGTGCTAGAAATCGACAGGGGTCTAACTATGGCTACACCTTC.

This clonotype occurred many times. V usage is TRBV11-3 and J usage is TRBJ2-7; D may correspond to TRBD1 or TRBD2 (5 bases each). The germline V gene encodes CDR1 SGHNT and CDR2 YENEEA. The CDR3 runs to 13 residues. Between the trimmed V and J ends, which lost 5 bases and 6 bases, there was a span of 14 bases. The CDR3 is CASSPWGRSEQYF. CDR3 bases: TGTGCCAGCAGCCCATGGGGACGGAGCGAGCAGTACTTC.

This clonotype has a handful of counts. The chain has TRBV12-3 or TRBV12-4 and TRBJ2-4; 10 bases agree with TRBD2. The CDR3 is made up of 14 amino acids. Unmatched junction bases numbered 3, after V lost 5 bases and J lost 5 bases. This CDR3 reads CASSPTSGENIQYF. The CDR3 nucleotides read TGTGCCAGCAGTCCTACTAGCGGGGAAAACATTCAGTACTTC.

This clonotype was observed a handful of times. The genes are TRBV29-1 and TRBJ2-1, with TRBD2 matching over 8 bases. V gave up 5 bases and J gave up 12 bases; unmatched junction bases: 15. The CDR3 runs to 14 residues. Germline lookup yields CDR1 SQVTM and CDR2 ANQGSEA. Here the CDR3 reads CSVIPGLGGIRQFF. Here the CDR3 DNA reads TGCAGCGTTATCCCGGGACTAGGGGGAATCCGGCAGTTCTTC.

This clonotype turned up a few times. The V gene is TRBV28, the J gene TRBJ2-3; 10 bases fit TRBD2. CDR1 MDHEN and CDR2 SYDVKM come from the germline V gene. The ends lost 10 bases at V and 3 bases at J; junction bases unmatched: 10. This CDR3 is built from 15 residues. The CDR3: CAILSGRARTDTQYF. The DNA for the CDR3 is TGTGCCATCCTAAGCGGGAGGGCTAGGACAGATACGCAGTATTTT.

In this sample, this clonotype turned up many times. The chain employs TRBV30 and TRBJ2-2; D uncertain. This CDR3 spans 14 amino acids. The V gene lost 2 bases and the J gene lost 6 bases, with 13 bases spanning the gap. The germline V gene encodes CDR1 GTSNPN and CDR2 SVGIG (reference sequence). The CDR3 DNA reads as TGTGCCTGGAGTCAGAGCGTTTGGGCCGGGGAGCTGTTTTTT. Translation: CAWSQSVWAGELFF.

This clonotype was seen more than once but under ten times. The chain recombines TRBV24-1 with TRBJ2-3, with TRBD1 matching over 7 bases. Germline V lookup: CDR1 KGHDR, CDR2 SFDVKD. This CDR3 has 15 amino acids. V lost 3 bases to trimming and J lost 5 bases; unmatched junction nucleotides: 7. This CDR3 reads CATSDGQGDGDTQYF. For the CDR3, the DNA is TGTGCCACCAGTGATGGGCAGGGGGATGGAGATACGCAGTATTTT.

In this sample, this clonotype turned up many times. CDR3 loop: CATSRVGVADTQYF. CDR3 bases: TGTGCCACCAGCAGAGTAGGGGTCGCAGATACGCAGTATTTT. The V and J genes are TRBV15 and TRBJ2-3; weak D call: TRBD1 (5 bases). The CDR3 spans 14 residues. The V end lost 1 base, the J end lost 4 bases, and 9 bases lay between the germline ends. The germline CDR1 and CDR2 sequences are LNHNV and YYDKDF (reference sequence).

This clonotype occurred a few times. This chain joins TRBV12-3 or TRBV12-4 and TRBJ1-3, with TRBD1 as a possible D gene (5 bases). V dropped 3 bases and J dropped 4 bases, with 13 bases sitting between them. The CDR3 consists of 15 residues. The CDR3 nucleotides are TGTGCCAGCAGTTTGGGGCGGGGTTGGGGAAACACCATATATTTT. Protein sequence: CASSLGRGWGNTIYF.

V usage is TRBV6-1 and J usage is TRBJ1-5; maybe TRBD1 (5 bases). The germline V gene encodes CDR1 MNHNS and CDR2 SASEGT. The V gene lost 5 bases and the J gene lost 0 bases, with 14 bases spanning the gap. The CDR3 loop spans 16 amino acids. CDR3 sequence (DNA): TGTGCCAGCAGTCCCTTTACGGGGGGTAGCAATCAGCCCCAGCATTTT. This sequence encodes CASSPFTGGSNQPQHF.

In its sample, this clonotype was seen many times. The CDR3 bases are TGTGCCAGCAGCCCGTGGGCAGGGGAGGGTGAGACCCAGTACTTC. This codes for CASSPWAGEGETQYF. The chain couples TRBV7-2 to TRBJ2-5; possible D gene TRBD2, 7 bases. CDR3 length: 15 amino acids. Germline CDR1 reads SGHTA; CDR2 reads FQGNSA. V was trimmed by 5 bases and J by 5 bases, leaving 18 bases between them.

This clonotype was counted ten times or more. The chain's CDR3 is CASSPDKNTGELFF. DNA of the CDR3: TGTGCCAGCTCTCCCGACAAGAACACCGGGGAGCTGTTTTTT. The chain combines TRBV18 with TRBJ2-2, with D unclear. This CDR3 comprises 14 residues. Trimming removed 6 bases at V and 1 base at J, with 9 bases between. Germline V gives CDR1 KGHSH, CDR2 LQKENI.

This clonotype was seen only a few times. The J gene is TRBJ2-1, the V gene TRBV25-1; the D is unclear. Germline V gene data show CDR1 as MGHDK and CDR2 as SYGVNS. The V and J ends lost 5 bases and 4 bases respectively, with 18 bases between them. This CDR3 has 16 residues. The CDR3 loop is CASSFSISSPYNEQFF. CDR3 nucleotide sequence: TGTGCCAGCAGTTTTTCCATTAGCTCGCCATACAATGAGCAGTTCTTC.

V and J are TRBV27 and TRBJ2-7; D is undetermined. V was trimmed by 2 bases and J by 1 base, leaving 21 bases between them. The CDR3 spans 18 residues. Germline V CDR1 and CDR2: MNHEY, SMNVEV (reference sequence). The CDR3 DNA follows: TGTGCCAGCAGTTTAGTGGACCCGGCTTCGCTATTATCCTACGAGCAGTACTTC. It specifies CASSLVDPASLLSYEQYF.

V is TRBV30 and J is TRBJ2-7; weak D call: TRBD2 (5 bases). This CDR3 spans 14 amino acids. In germline, CDR1 is GTSNPN, CDR2 SVGIG (reference sequence). V was clipped by 8 bases and J by 3 bases, with 20 bases between them. The CDR3 bases are TGTGCCGCGGATGCGGGCCAACTATACTACGAGCAGTACTTC. Translating gives CAADAGQLYYEQYF. Using reference TRBV30 and TRBJ2-7 for the parts outside the CDR3, the full variable domain is SQTIHQWPATLVQPVGSPLSLECTVEGTSNPNLYWYRQAAGRGLQLLFYSVGIGQISSEVPQNLSASRPQDRQFILSSKKLLLSDSGFYLCAADAGQLYYEQYFGPGTRLTVT.

The sample holds a few counts of this clonotype. This rearrangement joins TRBV19 to TRBJ2-5, with 15 bases fitting TRBD2. V lost 10 bases and J lost 5; bases outside the gene matches: 8. This CDR3 is 15 amino acids long. Per the germline V gene, CDR1 is LNHDA and CDR2 is SQIVND (reference sequence). The CDR3 DNA reads TGTGCCACTACGGGACTAGCGGGAGGCTATGAGACCCAGTACTTC. It yields the protein CATTGLAGGYETQYF.

About this clonotype itself: This could be a read error, since a much larger clone is one nucleotide away. The gene calls are TRBV29-1 and TRBJ2-1, with 10 bases lining up with TRBD1. This CDR3 has 14 residues. CDR1 and CDR2 from the germline V gene are SQVTM and ANQGSEA. V was pared by 6 bases and J by 6 bases, with 8 bases of the junction left unmatched. The chain's CDR3 is CSVRDRGLRNEQFF. The CDR3 DNA reads TGCAGCGTACGGGACAGGGGTTTACGCAATGAGCAGTTCTTC.

This clonotype was detected ten times or more. The V and J genes are TRBV20-1 and TRBJ1-2; 9 bases match TRBD1. The CDR3 loop spans 15 amino acids. Germline V CDR1 and CDR2: DFQATT, SNEGSKA (reference sequence). V was pared by 7 bases and J by 4 bases, with 13 bases of the junction left unmatched. CDR3 coding DNA: TGCAGTGTCCTAGACCGGGACAGGGAGGGCTATGGCTACACCTTC. The encoded protein is CSVLDRDREGYGYTF.